This is a list of T cell receptor beta chains from one sample in a study of CD8+ T cells in alopecia areata. Data came from immunoSEQ multiplex PCR; TCRdb stores just in-frame clones and leaves some out. The sample lists 150,000 to 180,000 clones; around 55% were seen once. Sequenced material: CD8+ T cells sorted from blood, taken at week 0. Receptors were obtained from a human donor with alopecia areata. Each CDR3 is given with its conserved first and last residue. D genes are given only for firm matches. Only part of the rows carry a size: once, few, many, or a class if the clone is expanded.

CDR3aa: CARGAEAFF
CDR3nt: TGTGCCCGGGGGGCTGAAGCTTTCTTT
abundance: -
j_gene: TRBJ1-1
len: 9
v_gene: TRBV19
d_gene: -

CDR3aa: CASSYVGDPNEQFF
CDR3nt: TGTGCCAGCAGTTACGTGGGGGACCCCAATGAGCAGTTCTTC
abundance: -
j_gene: TRBJ2-1
len: 14
v_gene: TRBV7-2
d_gene: -

CDR3aa: CASSKGDHEQYF
CDR3nt: TGTGCCAGTAGCAAGGGAGACCACGAGCAGTACTTC
abundance: few
j_gene: TRBJ2-7
len: 12
v_gene: TRBV19
d_gene: -

CDR3aa: CASSTSRDRDPNEKLFF
CDR3nt: TGTGCCAGCAGCACGTCCCGGGACAGGGATCCTAATGAAAAACTGTTTTTT
abundance: few
j_gene: TRBJ1-4
len: 17
v_gene: TRBV9
d_gene: TRBD1

CDR3aa: CASSLALQRPTAYNEQFF
CDR3nt: TGCGCCAGCAGCTTGGCGTTACAACGCCCGACGGCCTACAATGAGCAGTTCTTC
abundance: -
j_gene: TRBJ2-1
len: 18
v_gene: TRBV5-1
d_gene: -

CDR3aa: CASSLYPGQMETQYF
CDR3nt: TGCGCCAGCAGCTTGTACCCCGGACAGATGGAGACCCAGTACTTC
abundance: once
j_gene: TRBJ2-5
len: 15
v_gene: TRBV5-1
d_gene: -

CDR3aa: CASSLATGELFF
CDR3nt: TGTGCCAGCAGCTTGGCCACCGGGGAGCTGTTTTTT
abundance: few
j_gene: TRBJ2-2
len: 12
v_gene: TRBV5-6
d_gene: -

CDR3aa: CASSPRTSTDTQYF
CDR3nt: TGTGCCAGCAGCCCCAGGACTAGCACAGATACGCAGTATTTT
abundance: few
j_gene: TRBJ2-3
len: 14
v_gene: TRBV9
d_gene: -

CDR3aa: CAWSVLQGGESPLHF
CDR3nt: TGTGCCTGGAGTGTACTACAGGGGGGCGAATCACCCCTCCACTTT
abundance: -
j_gene: TRBJ1-6
len: 15
v_gene: TRBV30
d_gene: TRBD1

CDR3aa: CATRPGSNTEAFF
CDR3nt: TGTGCCACCAGACCTGGATCGAACACTGAAGCTTTCTTT
abundance: -
j_gene: TRBJ1-1
len: 13
v_gene: TRBV15
d_gene: -